This is a list of T cell receptor beta chains from one sample in a study of T-cell memory formation after mild COVID-19. MiXCR was run by TCRdb on the 5' RACE reads, yielding one entry per CDR3 protein. The sample holds about 210,000 distinct CDR3 sequences; 25% to 35% are singletons and the top ten take about an eighth. The sequenced sample was PBMCs or a T cell subset sorted from them (not recorded which). These receptors were collected from an adult woman who had mild COVID-19 (a few samples of this study predate the infection). Cell type and time point are not known. Each CDR3 is given with its conserved first and last residue. Clone sizes are given selectively: once, few, many, or a class where the clone is expanded.

size,V,length,CDR3
few,TRBV6-6,14,CASSYYGGKDEQFF
NA,TRBV20-1,14,CSARDPALGTEAFF
NA,TRBV7-6,15,CASSLEASSEETQYF
NA,TRBV24-1,15,CATSDNQQGNYGYTF
NA,TRBV6-2/TRBV6-3,12,CASARLTGDQHF
many,TRBV12-2,18,CASRFQFHQEFIGRGQYF
NA,TRBV3-1,13,CASRPLGVTEAFF
few,TRBV18,15,CASSLRTANTGELFF
few,TRBV7-2,14,CASSSGTGSAGQFF
NA,TRBV4-3,17,CASSPLAGGTANEKLFF
NA,TRBV12-3/TRBV12-4,15,CASSWSGDSGDTQYF
NA,TRBV11-2,13,CASSFEELGGYTF
once,TRBV19,13,CASTWDRVTEAFF
few,TRBV7-9,13,CASSLADGSEAFF
few,TRBV4-3,15,CASSQELGGNTEAFF
few,TRBV21-1,16,CASSPPDRLVPYEQYF
NA,TRBV3-1,16,CASSQPRTPGGSEQFF
NA,TRBV6-5,14,CASTLGGDLQTQYF
few,TRBV7-9,13,CASSVDRADGYTF
few,TRBV29-1,16,CSVEASRADRVYEQYF
many,TRBV12-3/TRBV12-4,17,CASSLRQGATSNYGYTF
few,TRBV12-3/TRBV12-4,13,CASTVDRGDGAFF
NA,TRBV30,14,CAWSRGQGDYKLFF
NA,TRBV6-5,13,CASRFEGAHEQYF
NA,TRBV6-4,14,CASSETVGANEQFF
few,TRBV5-1,16,CASSSQTGGFEETQYF
many,TRBV5-1,15,CASSPWDREMYEQYF
few,TRBV5-1,14,CASSLTGEEYGYTF
few,TRBV6-4,14,CASSEFGEYNEQFF